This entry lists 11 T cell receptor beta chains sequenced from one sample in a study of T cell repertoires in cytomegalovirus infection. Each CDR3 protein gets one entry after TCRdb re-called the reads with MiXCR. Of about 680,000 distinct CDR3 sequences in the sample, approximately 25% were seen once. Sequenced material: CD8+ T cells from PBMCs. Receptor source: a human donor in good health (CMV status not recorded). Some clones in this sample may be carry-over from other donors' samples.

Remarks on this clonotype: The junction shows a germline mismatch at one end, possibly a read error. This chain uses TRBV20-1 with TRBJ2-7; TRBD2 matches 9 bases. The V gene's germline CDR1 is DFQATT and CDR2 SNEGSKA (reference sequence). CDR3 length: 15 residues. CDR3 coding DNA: TGCAGTGCAAGAGAGGTAGCGGGGGCGTCCTACGAGCAGTACTTC. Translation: CSAREVAGASYEQYF.

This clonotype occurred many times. CDR3 bases: TGTGCCAGCAGTCTCTCGTACAGGGACGGGGGAAACATTCAGTACTTC. Amino acid sequence: CASSLSYRDGGNIQYF. V and J are TRBV12-3 or TRBV12-4 and TRBJ2-4; either TRBD1 or TRBD2 may supply D (6 bases each). The CDR3 covers 16 residues. Trimming cost V 5 bases and J 6 bases, with 20 bases left between them.

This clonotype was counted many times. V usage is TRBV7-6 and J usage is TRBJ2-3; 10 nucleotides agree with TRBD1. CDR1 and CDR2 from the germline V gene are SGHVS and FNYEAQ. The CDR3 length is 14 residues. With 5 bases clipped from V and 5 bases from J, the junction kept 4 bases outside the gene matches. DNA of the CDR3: TGTGCCAGCAGCGGGACAGGGGATTTAGATACGCAGTATTTT. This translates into CASSGTGDLDTQYF.

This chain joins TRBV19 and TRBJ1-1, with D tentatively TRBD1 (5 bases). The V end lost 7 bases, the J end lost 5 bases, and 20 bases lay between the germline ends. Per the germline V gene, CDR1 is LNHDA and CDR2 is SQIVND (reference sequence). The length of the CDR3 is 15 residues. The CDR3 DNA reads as TGTGCCAGTACTCCGGCTGGGGGAGGCTTGACTGAAGCTTTCTTT. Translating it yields CASTPAGGGLTEAFF. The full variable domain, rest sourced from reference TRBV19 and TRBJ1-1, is DGGITQSPKYLFRKEGQNVTLSCEQNLNHDAMYWYRQDPGQGLRLIYYSQIVNDFQKGDIAEGYSVSREKKESFPLTVTSAQKNPTAFYLCASTPAGGGLTEAFFGQGTRLTVV.

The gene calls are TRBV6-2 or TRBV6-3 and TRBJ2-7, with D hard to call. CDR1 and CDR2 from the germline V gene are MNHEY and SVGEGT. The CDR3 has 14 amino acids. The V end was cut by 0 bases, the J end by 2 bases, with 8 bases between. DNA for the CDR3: TGTGCCAGCAGTTACTCCGCAGGCCCCTACGAGCAGTACGTC. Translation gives CASSYSAGPYEQYV.

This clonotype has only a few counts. CDR3 nucleotides: TGTGCCACCACCGGGACACAACGATTCCACGGGGAGGGCTACACCTTC. Amino acids: CATTGTQRFHGEGYTF. This chain uses TRBV6-1 with TRBJ1-2, with D possibly being TRBD1 (6 bases). Germline V gene data show CDR1 as MNHNS and CDR2 as SASEGT. Trimming left V 10 bases short and J 8 bases short, with 29 bases between. The CDR3 is made up of 16 amino acids.

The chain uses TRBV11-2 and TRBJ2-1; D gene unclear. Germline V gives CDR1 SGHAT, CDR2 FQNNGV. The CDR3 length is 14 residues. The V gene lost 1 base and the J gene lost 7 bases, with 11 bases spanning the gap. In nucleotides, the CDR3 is TGTGCCAGCAGCTTAGGAACGAGGATGAATGAGCAGTTCTTC. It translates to CASSLGTRMNEQFF.

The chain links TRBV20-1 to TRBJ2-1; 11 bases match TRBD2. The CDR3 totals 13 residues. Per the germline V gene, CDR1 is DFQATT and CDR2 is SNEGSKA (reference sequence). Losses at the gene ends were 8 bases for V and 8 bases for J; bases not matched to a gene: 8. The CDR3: CSSGTSGLHEQFF. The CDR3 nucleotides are TGCAGTTCCGGGACTAGCGGTCTCCATGAGCAGTTCTTC.

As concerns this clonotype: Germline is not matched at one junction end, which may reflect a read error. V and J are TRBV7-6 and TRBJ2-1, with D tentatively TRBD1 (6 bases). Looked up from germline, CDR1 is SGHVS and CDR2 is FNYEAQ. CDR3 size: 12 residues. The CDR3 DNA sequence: TGTGCCAGGAGCTTAGGACAGAATGAGCAGTTCTTC. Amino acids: CARSLGQNEQFF.

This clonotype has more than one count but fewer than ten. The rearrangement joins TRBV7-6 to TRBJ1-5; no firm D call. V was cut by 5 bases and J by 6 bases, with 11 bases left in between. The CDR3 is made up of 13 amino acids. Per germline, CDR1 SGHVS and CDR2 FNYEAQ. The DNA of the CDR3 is TGTGCCAGCAGCCTAGGTTTTGGTCAGCCCCAGCATTTT. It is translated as CASSLGFGQPQHF.

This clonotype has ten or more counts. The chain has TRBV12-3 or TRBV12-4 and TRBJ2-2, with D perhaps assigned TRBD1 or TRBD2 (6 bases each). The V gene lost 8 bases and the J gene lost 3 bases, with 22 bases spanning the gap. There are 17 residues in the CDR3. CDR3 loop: CASWGAIQRGYTGELFF. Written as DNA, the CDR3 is TGTGCCAGCTGGGGGGCCATCCAACGGGGTTACACCGGGGAGCTGTTTTTT.